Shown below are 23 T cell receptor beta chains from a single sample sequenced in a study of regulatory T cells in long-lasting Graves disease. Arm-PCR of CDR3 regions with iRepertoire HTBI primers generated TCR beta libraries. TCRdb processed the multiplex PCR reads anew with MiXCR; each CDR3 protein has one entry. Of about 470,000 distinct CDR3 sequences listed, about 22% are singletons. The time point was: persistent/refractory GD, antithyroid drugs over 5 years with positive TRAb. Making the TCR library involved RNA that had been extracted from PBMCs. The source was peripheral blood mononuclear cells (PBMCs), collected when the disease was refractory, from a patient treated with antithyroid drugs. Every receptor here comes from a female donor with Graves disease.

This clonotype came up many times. The CDR3, as DNA: TGTGCCAGCAGTTACAGACAAGAGAACACTGAAGCTTTCTTT. It is translated as CASSYRQENTEAFF. The genes are TRBV6-5 and TRBJ1-1; D is unresolved. Between the trimmed V and J ends, which lost 2 bases and 1 base, there was a span of 8 bases. The CDR3 runs to 14 residues. Germline V lookup: CDR1 MNHEY, CDR2 SVGAGI.

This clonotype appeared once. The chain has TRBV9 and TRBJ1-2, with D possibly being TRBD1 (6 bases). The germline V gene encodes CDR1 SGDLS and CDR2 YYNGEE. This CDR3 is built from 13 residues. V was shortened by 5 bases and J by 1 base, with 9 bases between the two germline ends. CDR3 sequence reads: CASRPDSNYGYTF. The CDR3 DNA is TGTGCCAGCAGACCGGACAGTAACTATGGCTACACCTTC.

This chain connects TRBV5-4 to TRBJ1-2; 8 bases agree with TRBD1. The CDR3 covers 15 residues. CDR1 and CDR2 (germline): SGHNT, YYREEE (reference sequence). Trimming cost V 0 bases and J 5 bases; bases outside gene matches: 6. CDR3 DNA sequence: TGTGCCAGCAGCTTGGTGGGACAGGACCCTTATGGCTACACCTTC. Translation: CASSLVGQDPYGYTF.

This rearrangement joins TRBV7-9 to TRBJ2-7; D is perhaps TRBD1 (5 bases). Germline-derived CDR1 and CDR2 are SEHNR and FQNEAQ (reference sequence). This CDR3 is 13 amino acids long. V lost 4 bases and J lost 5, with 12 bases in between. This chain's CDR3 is CASSSSREDEQYF. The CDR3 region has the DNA TGTGCCAGCAGCTCCTCCAGGGAAGACGAGCAGTACTTC.

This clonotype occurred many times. CDR3 in DNA: TGTGCCAGCAGTTTAAGGGCGGATACCTATGGCTACACCTTC. The encoded protein is CASSLRADTYGYTF. This chain uses TRBV27 with TRBJ1-2; D unresolved. CDR1 MNHEY and CDR2 SMNVEV come from the germline V gene (reference sequence). V was shortened by 2 bases and J by 4 bases, with 11 bases between the two germline ends. The CDR3 sequence is 14 residues long.

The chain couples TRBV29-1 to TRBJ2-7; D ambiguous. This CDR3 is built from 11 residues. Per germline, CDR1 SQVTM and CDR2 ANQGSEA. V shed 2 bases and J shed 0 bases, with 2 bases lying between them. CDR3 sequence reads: CSVEPSYEQYF. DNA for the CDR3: TGCAGCGTTGAACCCTCCTACGAGCAGTACTTC.

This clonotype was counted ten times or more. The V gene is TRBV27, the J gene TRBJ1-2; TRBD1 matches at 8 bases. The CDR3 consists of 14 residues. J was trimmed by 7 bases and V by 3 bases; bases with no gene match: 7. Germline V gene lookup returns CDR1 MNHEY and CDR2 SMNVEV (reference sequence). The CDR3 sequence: CASSFSQGASGYTF. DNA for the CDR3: TGTGCCAGCAGTTTTTCCCAGGGGGCGAGTGGCTACACCTTC.

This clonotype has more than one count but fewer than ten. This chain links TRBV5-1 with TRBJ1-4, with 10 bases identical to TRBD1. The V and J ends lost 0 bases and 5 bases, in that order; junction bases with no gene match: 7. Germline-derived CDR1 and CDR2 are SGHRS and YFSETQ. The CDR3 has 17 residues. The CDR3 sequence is CASSLEPPGQGNEKLFF. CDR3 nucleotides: TGCGCCAGCAGCTTGGAGCCACCGGGACAGGGGAATGAAAAACTGTTTTTT.

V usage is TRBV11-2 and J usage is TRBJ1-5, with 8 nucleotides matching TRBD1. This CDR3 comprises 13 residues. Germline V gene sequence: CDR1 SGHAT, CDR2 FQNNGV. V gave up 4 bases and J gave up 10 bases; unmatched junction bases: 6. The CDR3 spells CASSSQTGDPQHF. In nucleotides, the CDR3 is TGTGCCAGCAGCTCGCAGACAGGGGACCCCCAGCATTTT.

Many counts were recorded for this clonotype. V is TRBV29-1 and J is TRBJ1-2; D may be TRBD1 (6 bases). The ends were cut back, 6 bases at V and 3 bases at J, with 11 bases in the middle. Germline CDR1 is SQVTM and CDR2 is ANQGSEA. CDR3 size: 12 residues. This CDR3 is CSVLQGDYGYTF. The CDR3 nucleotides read TGCAGCGTCTTACAGGGAGACTATGGCTACACCTTC.

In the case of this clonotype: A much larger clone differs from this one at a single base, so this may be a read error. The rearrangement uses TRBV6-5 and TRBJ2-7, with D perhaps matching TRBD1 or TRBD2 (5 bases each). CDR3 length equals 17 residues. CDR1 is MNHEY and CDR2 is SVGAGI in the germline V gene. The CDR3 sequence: CASSYESGTTSSYEQCF. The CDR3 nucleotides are TGTGCCAGCAGTTACGAGTCTGGGACGACCAGTTCCTACGAGCAGTGCTTC.

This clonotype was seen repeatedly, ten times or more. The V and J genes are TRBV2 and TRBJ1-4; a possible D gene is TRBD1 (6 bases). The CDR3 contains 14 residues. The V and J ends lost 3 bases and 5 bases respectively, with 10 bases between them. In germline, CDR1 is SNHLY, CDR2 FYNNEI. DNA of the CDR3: TGTGCCAGCAGTGAGGGGGCGAGAAATGAAAAACTGTTTTTT. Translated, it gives CASSEGARNEKLFF.

The CDR3 DNA reads TGTGCCAGCTCACCAGGTGCGCCTGAAGCTTTCTTT. Translated: CASSPGAPEAFF. The rearrangement links TRBV18 to TRBJ1-1; D not certain. V lost 2 bases, J lost 6 bases, and 7 bases lay in between. The CDR3 runs 12 residues. CDR1 and CDR2 from the germline V gene are KGHSH and LQKENI.

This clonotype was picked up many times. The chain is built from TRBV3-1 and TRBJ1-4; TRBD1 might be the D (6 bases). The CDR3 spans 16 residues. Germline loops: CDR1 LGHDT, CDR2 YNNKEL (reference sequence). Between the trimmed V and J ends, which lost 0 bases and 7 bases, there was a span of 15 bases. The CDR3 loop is CASSQDLTGLGEKLFF. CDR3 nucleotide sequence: TGTGCCAGCAGCCAAGATCTTACAGGGTTGGGTGAAAAACTGTTTTTT. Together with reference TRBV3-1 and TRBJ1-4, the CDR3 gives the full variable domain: DTAVSQTPKYLVTQMGNDKSIKCEQNLGHDTMYWYKQDSKKFLKIMFSYNNKELIINETVPNRFSPKSPDKAHLNLHINSLELGDSAVYFCASSQDLTGLGEKLFFGSGTQLSVL.

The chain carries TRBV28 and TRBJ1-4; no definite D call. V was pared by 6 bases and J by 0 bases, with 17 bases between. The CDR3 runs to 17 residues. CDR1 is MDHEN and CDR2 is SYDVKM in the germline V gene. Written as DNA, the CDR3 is TGTGCCAGCAGCCAAGAGGGCAGCCCCGCAACTAATGAAAAACTGTTTTTT. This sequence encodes CASSQEGSPATNEKLFF.

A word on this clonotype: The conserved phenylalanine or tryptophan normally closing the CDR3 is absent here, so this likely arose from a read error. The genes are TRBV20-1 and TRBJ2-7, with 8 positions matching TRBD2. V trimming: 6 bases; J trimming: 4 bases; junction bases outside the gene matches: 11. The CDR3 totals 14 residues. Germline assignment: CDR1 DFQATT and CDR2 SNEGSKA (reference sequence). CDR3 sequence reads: CSALPTSVPYEQYL. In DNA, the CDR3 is TGCAGTGCACTACCGACTAGCGTTCCTTACGAGCAGTACCTC.

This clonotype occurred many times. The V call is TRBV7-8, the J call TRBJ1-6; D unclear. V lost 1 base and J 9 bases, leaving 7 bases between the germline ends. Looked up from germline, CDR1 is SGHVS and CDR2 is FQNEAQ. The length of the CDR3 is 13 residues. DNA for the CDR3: TGTGCCAGCAGCTTAGTTTATCCTTCACCCCTCCACTTT. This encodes CASSLVYPSPLHF.

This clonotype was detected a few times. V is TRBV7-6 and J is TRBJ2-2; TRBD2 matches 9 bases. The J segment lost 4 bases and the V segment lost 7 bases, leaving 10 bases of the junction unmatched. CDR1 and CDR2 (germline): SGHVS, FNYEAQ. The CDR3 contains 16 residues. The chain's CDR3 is CASTLPAGGSTGELFF. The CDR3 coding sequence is TGTGCCAGCACCTTGCCAGCGGGAGGTTCCACCGGGGAGCTGTTTTTT.

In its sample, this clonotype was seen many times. This CDR3 is CASTTGTQETQYF. The CDR3 DNA reads as TGTGCCAGCACCACAGGAACCCAAGAGACCCAGTACTTC. The chain has TRBV12-3 or TRBV12-4 and TRBJ2-5; a possible D gene is TRBD1 (5 bases). V shed 7 bases and J shed 1 base, with 10 bases lying between them. The CDR3 totals 13 residues.

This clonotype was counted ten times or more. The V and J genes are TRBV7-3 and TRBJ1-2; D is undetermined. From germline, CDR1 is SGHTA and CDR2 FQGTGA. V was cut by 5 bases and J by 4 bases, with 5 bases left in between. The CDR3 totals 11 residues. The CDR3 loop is CASSPPYGYTF. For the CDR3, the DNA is TGTGCCAGCAGCCCTCCCTATGGCTACACCTTC.

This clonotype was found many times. CDR3 nucleotides: TGTGCCAGCAGTTTATGGTCCGGTCGGTCGGGCAATCAGCCCCAGCATTTT. It encodes CASSLWSGRSGNQPQHF. This chain links TRBV28 with TRBJ1-5, with D unclear. CDR1 is MDHEN, CDR2 SYDVKM, per germline. V was trimmed by 0 bases and J by 2 bases, leaving 14 bases between them. The CDR3 is made up of 17 amino acids.

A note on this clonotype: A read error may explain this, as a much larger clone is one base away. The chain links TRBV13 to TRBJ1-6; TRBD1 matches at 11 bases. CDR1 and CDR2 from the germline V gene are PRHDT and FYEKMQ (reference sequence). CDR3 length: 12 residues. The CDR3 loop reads CACSGQGATLHF. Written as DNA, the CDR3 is TGTGCCTGCAGCGGACAGGGGGCAACCCTCCACTTT. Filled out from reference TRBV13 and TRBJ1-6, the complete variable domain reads AAGVIQSPRHLIKEKRETATLKCYPIPRHDTVYWYQQGPGQDPQFLISFYEKMQSDKGSIPDRFSAQQFSDYHSELNMSSLELGDSALYFCACSGQGATLHFGNGTRLTVT.

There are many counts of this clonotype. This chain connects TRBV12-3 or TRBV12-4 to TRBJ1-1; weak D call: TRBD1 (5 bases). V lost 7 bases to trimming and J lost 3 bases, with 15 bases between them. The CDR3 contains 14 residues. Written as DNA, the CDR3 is TGTGCCAGCAACCTGCTGGGGCGAGACACTGAAGCTTTCTTT. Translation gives CASNLLGRDTEAFF.